The clone carrying this TCR beta chain was counted once. The antigen is unknown. This specimen belongs to a study of cytomegalovirus exposure and HLA in healthy donors. Overall study: There were around 100 million unique TCR beta sequences, drawn from 150 million to 200 million T cells, in an earlier analysis. Among the approximately 400 donors who were genotyped, approximately 76% fell in the genetic ancestry cluster that is associated with self-reported Caucasian donors. Study findings and constraints: As was reported, the classifier diagnosed cytomegalovirus status with high specificity and sensitivity. Rare sequences made up most TCRs, while some public TCRs were found in many donors.

CDR3 length equals 12 residues. Between the trimmed V and J ends, which lost 4 bases and 9 bases, there was a span of 10 bases. The germline V gene has CDR1 MDHEN and CDR2 SYDVKM. The PCR had 60 Vbeta and 13 Jbeta primers. Using immunoSEQ multiplex PCR, the repertoire was profiled, and TCRdb retains in-frame clones only, with some absent. The sample shows around 190,000 clones, roughly 85% of them seen only once. The rearrangement joins TRBV28 to TRBJ1-5; weak D call: TRBD1 (6 bases). The sample consisted of PBMCs. The sequence was obtained from a woman in her thirties or forties in good health and CMV-seronegative. CDR3: CASSSGVPPQHF. The DNA for the CDR3 is TGTGCCAGCAGTTCAGGGGTCCCGCCCCAGCATTTT.